This T cell receptor beta chain is drawn from a study of OX40 agonist ivuxolimab in advanced cancers. Study-level background: While on treatment, patients had intravenous ivuxolimab at 0.01 to 10 mg/kg every 2 weeks.

CDR1 and CDR2 (germline): LNHDA, SQIVND (reference sequence). This CDR3 contains 15 residues. V lost 4 bases, J lost 0 bases, and 10 bases lay in between. Details on this clone: No antigen is known for it.

General observations from the study: Low normalized T-cell clonal expansion was also seen in some nonresponders.

Autoimmune disease history or systemic immunosuppression excluded patients. Assay: immunoSEQ multiplex PCR; the TCRdb copy retains only in-frame clones and omits some. Of about 79,000 clones in the sample, roughly 92% are singletons; the top ten hold approximately 11%. The chain uses TRBV19 and TRBJ2-1; D could derive from TRBD1 or TRBD2 (5 bases each). The source material was CD4+ or CD8+ T cells sorted from blood, sampled in a trial of the OX40 agonist ivuxolimab. The sequence was collected from an adult with an advanced solid tumor such as melanoma, head and neck, liver or kidney cancer. DNA for the CDR3: TGTGCCAGTAGTAAGGGGACCACCTCCTACAATGAGCAGTTCTTC. It encodes CASSKGTTSYNEQFF. The full variable domain, completed using reference TRBV19 and TRBJ2-1, is DGGITQSPKYLFRKEGQNVTLSCEQNLNHDAMYWYRQDPGQGLRLIYYSQIVNDFQKGDIAEGYSVSREKKESFPLTVTSAQKNPTAFYLCASSKGTTSYNEQFFGPGTRLTVL.